A selection of T cell receptor beta chains follows, all from one sample in a study of regulatory T cells in long-lasting Graves disease. TCRdb reprocessed the multiplex PCR reads with MiXCR, giving one entry per CDR3 protein. The table has fewer than 550,000 distinct CDR3 sequences, about 15% seen once. This same sample was also taken into another study, of T cells in Graves' hyperthyroidism and ophthalmopathy.

The material was peripheral blood mononuclear cells (PBMCs), obtained at new diagnosis, from a patient treated with antithyroid drugs. The receptors stem from a woman younger than 35 with Graves disease. Each CDR3 is given with its conserved first and last residue. D genes are given only for firm matches. Rows give clone size only sometimes, using once, few, many, or a class for an expanded clone.

v_gene: TRBV27
abundance: few
j_gene: TRBJ1-2
d_gene: TRBD1
CDR3aa: CASSIRDRGSEGYTF
CDR3nt: TGTGCCAGCAGTATCCGGGACAGGGGGTCGGAAGGCTACACCTTC

v_gene: TRBV28
abundance: many
j_gene: TRBJ2-7
d_gene: TRBD2
CDR3aa: CASSTRLAGTYEQYF
CDR3nt: TGTGCCAGCAGTACCAGACTAGCGGGAACCTACGAGCAGTACTTC

v_gene: TRBV5-1
abundance: many
j_gene: TRBJ2-7
d_gene: TRBD2
CDR3aa: CASSLAPTSGYEQYF
CDR3nt: TGCGCCAGCAGCTTGGCTCCGACTAGCGGCTACGAGCAGTACTTC

v_gene: TRBV2
abundance: many
j_gene: TRBJ2-7
d_gene: TRBD2
CDR3aa: CASRMTSGRVREQYF
CDR3nt: TGTGCCAGCAGGATGACTAGCGGGAGGGTCCGCGAGCAGTACTTC

v_gene: TRBV28
abundance: few
j_gene: TRBJ1-2
d_gene: TRBD1
CDR3aa: CASSNIDRDYGYTF
CDR3nt: TGTGCCAGCAGTAATATTGACAGGGACTATGGCTACACCTTC

v_gene: TRBV27
abundance: medium-sized
j_gene: TRBJ2-5
d_gene: TRBD2
CDR3aa: CASRGGLGLAGGTQETQYF
CDR3nt: TGTGCCAGCAGGGGAGGATTGGGACTAGCGGGAGGTACCCAAGAGACCCAGTACTTC

v_gene: TRBV2
abundance: many
j_gene: TRBJ2-7
d_gene: TRBD1
CDR3aa: CASTMIQGARSGPF
CDR3nt: TGTGCCAGCACAATGATACAGGGGGCTAGGTCGGGTCCCTTC

v_gene: TRBV6-1
abundance: .
j_gene: TRBJ2-2
d_gene: .
CDR3aa: CASTGGRANTGELFF
CDR3nt: TGTGCCAGCACCGGGGGCCGTGCGAACACCGGGGAGCTGTTTTTT

v_gene: TRBV29-1
abundance: many
j_gene: TRBJ1-1
d_gene: .
CDR3aa: CSVESQTNTEAFF
CDR3nt: TGCAGCGTTGAAAGTCAGACGAACACTGAAGCTTTCTTT

v_gene: TRBV20-1
abundance: .
j_gene: TRBJ2-3
d_gene: TRBD2
CDR3aa: CSARVRGLAGAGPYF
CDR3nt: TGCAGTGCTAGAGTGCGGGGACTAGCGGGAGCTGGTCCGTATTTT

v_gene: TRBV12-3/TRBV12-4
abundance: many
j_gene: TRBJ2-3
d_gene: TRBD2
CDR3aa: CASSLRTGLAGEGDTQYF
CDR3nt: TGTGCCAGCAGTTTAAGAACGGGACTAGCGGGAGAAGGAGATACGCAGTATTTT

v_gene: TRBV6-2/TRBV6-3
abundance: many
j_gene: TRBJ2-1
d_gene: .
CDR3aa: CASSLDRTSYNEQFF
CDR3nt: TGTGCCAGCAGTCTAGACAGGACCTCCTACAATGAGCAGTTCTTC

v_gene: TRBV5-8
abundance: many
j_gene: TRBJ2-1
d_gene: .
CDR3aa: CASSKRRAYEQFF
CDR3nt: TGTGCCAGCAGCAAGAGACGGGCGTATGAGCAGTTCTTC

v_gene: TRBV30
abundance: few
j_gene: TRBJ2-3
d_gene: .
CDR3aa: CAWTRTGFTDTQYF
CDR3nt: TGTGCCTGGACCAGAACAGGGTTCACAGATACGCAGTATTTT

v_gene: TRBV6-1
abundance: many
j_gene: TRBJ2-7
d_gene: .
CDR3aa: CASSVIRQEEEYF
CDR3nt: TGTGCCAGCAGTGTAATTAGACAGGAGGAGGAGTACTTC

v_gene: TRBV7-9
abundance: many
j_gene: TRBJ2-1
d_gene: .
CDR3aa: CASSARGRGYNEQFF
CDR3nt: TGTGCCAGCAGCGCCCGTGGGCGGGGCTACAATGAGCAGTTCTTC

v_gene: TRBV14
abundance: few
j_gene: TRBJ2-3
d_gene: TRBD2
CDR3aa: CASSPTIVTSGRTDTQYF
CDR3nt: TGTGCCAGCAGCCCTACGATAGTGACTAGCGGGAGGACAGATACGCAGTATTTT

v_gene: TRBV11-3
abundance: many
j_gene: TRBJ1-2
d_gene: .
CDR3aa: CASSFGSGNYGYTF
CDR3nt: .

v_gene: TRBV7-8
abundance: many
j_gene: TRBJ1-5
d_gene: TRBD1
CDR3aa: CASSLVPTRGPNQPQHF
CDR3nt: TGTGCCAGCAGCTTAGTCCCAACAAGGGGGCCAAATCAGCCCCAGCATTTT

v_gene: TRBV28
abundance: many
j_gene: TRBJ1-1
d_gene: TRBD1
CDR3aa: CASRMGQARAFF
CDR3nt: TGTGCCAGCAGAATGGGACAGGCGAGAGCTTTCTTT

v_gene: TRBV11-2
abundance: .
j_gene: TRBJ2-3
d_gene: TRBD2
CDR3aa: CASSLEAGILADTQYF
CDR3nt: TGTGCCAGCAGCTTAGAAGCGGGAATTCTAGCAGATACGCAGTATTTT

v_gene: TRBV4-1
abundance: .
j_gene: TRBJ1-4
d_gene: .
CDR3aa: CASSPLGSRGEKLFF
CDR3nt: TGCGCCAGCAGCCCCTTGGGCTCAAGGGGAGAAAAACTGTTTTTT

v_gene: TRBV25-1
abundance: few
j_gene: TRBJ2-7
d_gene: .
CDR3aa: CASSEAHEQYF
CDR3nt: TGTGCCAGCAGTGAAGCCCACGAGCAGTACTTC

v_gene: TRBV7-9
abundance: .
j_gene: TRBJ2-1
d_gene: .
CDR3aa: CASTRRGNEQFF
CDR3nt: TGTGCCAGCACCCGCAGGGGTAATGAGCAGTTCTTC

v_gene: TRBV27
abundance: .
j_gene: TRBJ2-3
d_gene: .
CDR3aa: CASSFEGSSTDTQYF
CDR3nt: TGTGCCAGCAGTTTTGAAGGGTCGAGCACAGATACGCAGTATTTT

v_gene: TRBV12-3/TRBV12-4
abundance: few
j_gene: TRBJ2-1
d_gene: TRBD2
CDR3aa: CASSASGRADNEQFF
CDR3nt: TGTGCCAGCAGTGCCAGTGGGAGGGCCGACAATGAGCAGTTCTTC

v_gene: TRBV12-5
abundance: many
j_gene: TRBJ1-5
d_gene: TRBD1
CDR3aa: CASGLPGGGGQPQHF
CDR3nt: TGTGCTAGTGGTTTGCCAGGGGGCGGCGGTCAGCCCCAGCATTTT

v_gene: TRBV10-3
abundance: .
j_gene: TRBJ2-7
d_gene: .
CDR3aa: CAISERGSENEQYF
CDR3nt: TGTGCCATCAGTGAGAGGGGGAGTGAGAATGAGCAGTACTTC